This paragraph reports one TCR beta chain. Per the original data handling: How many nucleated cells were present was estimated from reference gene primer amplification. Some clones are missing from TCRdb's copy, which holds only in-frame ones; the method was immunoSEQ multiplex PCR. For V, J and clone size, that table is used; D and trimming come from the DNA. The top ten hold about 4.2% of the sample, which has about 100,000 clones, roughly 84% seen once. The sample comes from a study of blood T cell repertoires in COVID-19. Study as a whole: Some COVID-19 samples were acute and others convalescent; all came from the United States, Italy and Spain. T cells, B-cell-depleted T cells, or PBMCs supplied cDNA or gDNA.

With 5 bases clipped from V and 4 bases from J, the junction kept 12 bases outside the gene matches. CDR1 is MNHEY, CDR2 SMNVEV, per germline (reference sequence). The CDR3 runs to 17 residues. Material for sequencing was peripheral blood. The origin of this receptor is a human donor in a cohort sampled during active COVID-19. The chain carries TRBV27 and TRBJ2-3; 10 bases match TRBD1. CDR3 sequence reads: CASSRLSGQGTSDTQYF. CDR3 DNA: TGTGCCAGCAGTCGCTTATCGGGACAGGGGACCTCAGATACGCAGTATTTT.